The T cell receptor beta chain described here comes from a study of cytomegalovirus exposure and HLA in healthy donors. General study points: There were three CMV-associated chains whose specificity for CMV antigens was confirmed in vitro.

The ends lost 3 bases at V and 0 bases at J; junction bases unmatched: 1. Germline V gene sequence: CDR1 SQVTM, CDR2 ANQGSEA. This CDR3 has 13 amino acids. About this clone: The target antigen is unknown.

The table came from immunoSEQ multiplex PCR; TCRdb's copy has only in-frame clones and leaves some out. Of over 150,000 clones detected, under 95% appear once; the ten largest clones hold around 3%. The chain combines TRBV29-1 with TRBJ1-2; 7 bases match TRBD1. Sample: PBMCs. The TCR originated in a woman aged 18 to 35 in good health and CMV-seropositive. Written as DNA, the CDR3 is TGCAGCGTTGACCAGGGGGCTAACTATGGCTACACCTTC. It encodes CSVDQGANYGYTF.